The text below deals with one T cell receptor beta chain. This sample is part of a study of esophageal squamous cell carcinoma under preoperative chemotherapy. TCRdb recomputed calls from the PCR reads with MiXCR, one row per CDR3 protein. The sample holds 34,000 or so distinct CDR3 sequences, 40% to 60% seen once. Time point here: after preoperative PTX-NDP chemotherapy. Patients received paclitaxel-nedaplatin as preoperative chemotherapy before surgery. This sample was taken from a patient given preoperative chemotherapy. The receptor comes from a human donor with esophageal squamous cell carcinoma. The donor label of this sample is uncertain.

The CDR3 DNA reads as TGTGCTAGTGGTTTGGTTCGGGAGTCTTCTGGTCGCTGCGAGCAGTACTTC. Translating gives CASGLVRESSGRCEQYF. This rearrangement joins TRBV12-5 to TRBJ2-5; tentative D call: TRBD2 (6 bases). Matching the DNA end better, TRBJ2-7 makes the J call doubtful. This CDR3 has 17 amino acids. Looked up from germline, CDR1 is LGHNT and CDR2 is FRNRAP.